A single sample gave rise to the 7 T cell receptor beta chains below, sequenced in a study of vaccination and CD4 T cells after COVID-19 (dated by TCRdb to 2022 to 2024). The method was PCR. Instrument on record: Illumina iSeq 100. TCR sequencing of DNA from cultured CD4+ T cells used the Oncomine TCR Beta short-read assay at the Johns Hopkins FTIC core. Clones were called with MiXCR by TCRdb after fastp trimmed the public reads at Q25, and only in-frame beta chains were retained. Under each unique CDR3 protein, matching rows form one entry showing the most common genes and DNA. Present in this sample are over 6,500 distinct CDR3 sequences, around 40% of which were seen just once. The leading ten clones occupy under 40% of the sample. No antigen is known for these receptors. The sample's treatment or condition, from its label and the paper: approximately 9-day PBMC culture with coronavirus spike peptide pools or control peptides (ViraFEST assay). CD4+ T cells from unexposed donors were collected before the COVID-19 pandemic (2011-2018).

The specimen was CD4+ T cells from blood, cultured in vitro. The receptors here all came from a human donor in good health.

The count of this clonotype is one. V usage is TRBV6-4 and J usage is TRBJ2-2, with D possibly being TRBD1 (6 bases). Per germline, CDR1 MRHNA and CDR2 SNTAGT. Trimming removed 0 bases at V and 2 bases at J, with 7 bases between. The CDR3 runs to 15 residues. CDR3 sequence: CASSDSGTNTGELFF. The DNA for the CDR3 is TGTGCCAGCAGTGACTCCGGGACAAACACCGGGGAGCTGTTTTTT.

In its sample, this clonotype was seen a few times. The gene calls are TRBV6-5 and TRBJ1-1; D is ambiguous. Germline-derived CDR1 and CDR2 are MNHEY and SVGAGI. The CDR3 covers 13 residues. V was pared by 1 base and J by 5 bases, with 8 bases between. The CDR3 spells CASSYFRDTEAFF. The CDR3 DNA sequence: TGTGCCAGCAGTTACTTCCGGGATACTGAAGCTTTCTTT.

In this sample, this clonotype is medium-sized. The chain couples TRBV15 to TRBJ2-5; perhaps TRBD2 as D (5 bases). V shed 0 bases and J shed 9 bases, with 11 bases lying between them. CDR1 is LNHNV, CDR2 YYDKDF, per germline (reference sequence). This CDR3 has 13 amino acids. Here the CDR3 reads CATSRDGDQAQYF. Written as DNA, the CDR3 is TGTGCCACCAGCAGAGACGGGGATCAGGCCCAGTACTTC.

This clonotype was seen once. This sequence joins TRBV20-1 and TRBJ1-5; D remains unclear. V was trimmed by 5 bases and J by 0 bases, leaving 11 bases between them. Looked up from germline, CDR1 is DFQATT and CDR2 is SNEGSKA (reference sequence). The CDR3 totals 14 residues. The CDR3 reads CSAGRDSSNQPQHF. DNA for the CDR3: TGCAGTGCTGGGAGGGATTCTAGCAATCAGCCCCAGCATTTT.

The genes are TRBV7-2 and TRBJ2-1; 7 nucleotides line up with TRBD1. CDR3 length equals 13 residues. Germline V gives CDR1 SGHTA, CDR2 FQGNSA. V gave up 5 bases and J gave up 9 bases; unmatched junction bases: 7. DNA of the CDR3: TGTGCCAGCAGCCGACAGGGTGGGAGTGAGCAGTTCTTC. Encoded protein: CASSRQGGSEQFF.

The J gene is TRBJ2-2, the V gene TRBV7-2; a weak D match, TRBD2 (6 bases). Germline-derived CDR1 and CDR2 are SGHTA and FQGNSA. This CDR3 has 15 residues. V gave up 2 bases and J gave up 6 bases, with 13 bases separating them. The CDR3 reads CASSLKSSGAGELFF. In DNA form, the CDR3 reads TGTGCCAGCAGCTTAAAGTCCTCGGGGGCCGGGGAGCTGTTTTTT. Together with reference TRBV7-2 and TRBJ2-2, the CDR3 gives the full variable domain: GAGVSQSPSNKVTEKGKDVELRCDPISGHTALYWYRQSLGQGLEFLIYFQGNSAPDKSGLPSDRFSAERTGGSVSTLTIQRTQQEDSAVYLCASSLKSSGAGELFFGEGSRLTVL.

By frequency in the sample, this clonotype is medium-sized (0.01 to 0.1%). The genes are TRBV6-1 and TRBJ1-2, with D maybe TRBD1 (6 bases). Germline lookup yields CDR1 MNHNS and CDR2 SASEGT. This CDR3 has 15 residues. V was trimmed by 6 bases and J by 1 base, leaving 15 bases between them. The CDR3 reads CASRDSGTYNYGYTF. The CDR3 region has the DNA TGTGCCAGCAGAGATTCCGGGACATATAACTATGGCTACACCTTC.